The rows below give T cell receptor beta chains drawn from one sample of a study of OX40 agonist ivuxolimab in advanced cancers. Sequencing was performed with immunoSEQ multiplex PCR; in TCRdb, only in-frame clones are kept and a portion is missing. In the table there are tens of thousands of clones, roughly 91% of which are singletons. This material consisted of CD4+ or CD8+ T cells sorted from blood, taken in a trial of the OX40 agonist ivuxolimab. The receptors shown here come from an adult with an advanced solid tumor such as melanoma, head and neck, liver or kidney cancer. Each CDR3 is given with its conserved first and last residue. D genes are given only for firm matches. The size entry is marked missing in some rows and otherwise reads once, few, many or a size class.

V	D	J	size	CDR3
TRBV5-4	-	TRBJ2-1	-	CASSPNGGTYNEQFF
TRBV5-1	TRBD2	TRBJ2-1	-	CASSRTSGSYEQFF
TRBV11-2	TRBD1	TRBJ2-2	-	CASSWTRDRDTGELFF
TRBV9	-	TRBJ2-1	-	CASSEAASSYNEQFF
TRBV29-1	-	TRBJ1-2	-	CSVDTGQRNTF
TRBV6-1	-	TRBJ2-1	-	CAAQEDGTYNEQFF
TRBV19	TRBD1	TRBJ2-6	-	CASSTTTGAPGANVLTF
TRBV4-1	TRBD1	TRBJ1-5	-	CASSPGQVNQPQHF
TRBV6-1	TRBD1	TRBJ1-5	-	CASSVETGATQPQHF
TRBV9	TRBD2	TRBJ2-2	-	CASSPSGGQSTGELFF
TRBV25-1	TRBD1	TRBJ1-2	-	CASRAGTGYGYTF
TRBV7-7	-	TRBJ2-2	-	CASSLGGAGELFF
TRBV5-1	TRBD2	TRBJ2-3	-	CASSLAASGSDTQYF
TRBV5-1	-	TRBJ2-7	few	CASSLPSSYEQYF
TRBV6-4	-	TRBJ2-7	-	CASSRGLGPSYEQYF
TRBV27	TRBD2	TRBJ2-1	-	CASRYSGSSENEQFF
TRBV2	-	TRBJ1-1	-	CARGASLNTEAFF
TRBV7-6	TRBD2	TRBJ2-3	-	CASSLSSGEDTQYF
TRBV7-9	-	TRBJ1-1	-	CASSSLVQTNTEAFF
TRBV19	-	TRBJ2-1	-	CASSDTGNSYNEQFF
TRBV7-5	-	TRBJ1-6	few	CVRSLGDRAGPLPYNSPLHF
TRBV29-1	-	TRBJ2-3	-	CSVEEWWGDTDTQYF
TRBV6-5	-	TRBJ2-3	-	CASSYDRSTDTQYF
TRBV6-4	-	TRBJ2-4	-	CASSAHLRHF
TRBV9	-	TRBJ2-4	once	CASSPLVVLKGLAKNIQYF
TRBV18	-	TRBJ2-5	-	CASSPGREETQYF
TRBV5-1	TRBD2	TRBJ2-3	-	CASRRASGASDTQYF
TRBV5-4	-	TRBJ1-5	-	CASSQDLGFSNQPQHF
TRBV30	TRBD1	TRBJ1-1	-	CALTGQGATEAFF
TRBV7-2	-	TRBJ2-7	-	CASSLTASLGREQYF
TRBV28	-	TRBJ2-3	-	CASRDSTDTQYF
TRBV19	-	TRBJ1-5	-	CASQRSGVNQPQHF
TRBV4-1	TRBD1	TRBJ1-6	-	CASSQTGDSPLHF
TRBV6-5	-	TRBJ2-2	-	CASISMGTGELFF
TRBV10-3	TRBD2	TRBJ2-1	-	CAIPKETSDSNEQFF
TRBV5-1	-	TRBJ1-1	once	CASSFRQNTEAFF
TRBV7-9	-	TRBJ2-7	once	CASSFSQGSGSYEQYF
TRBV19	-	TRBJ1-5	-	CASSIDPYSNQPQHF
TRBV6-1	-	TRBJ1-5	few	CASSGWQAEGNQPQHF
TRBV7-2	-	TRBJ2-5	-	CASSFFSGQETQYF
TRBV15	-	TRBJ1-3	once	CATSKSPSRGGNTIYF